Listed here are 27 T cell receptor beta chains from one sample, sequenced in a study of blood T cell repertoires in COVID-19. Generated by immunoSEQ multiplex PCR, the TCRdb table keeps only in-frame clones and is missing some. The sample has 310,000 or so clones, about 82% seen once. Sequenced: peripheral blood. These receptors all come from a woman aged 45-65 years with acute or convalescent COVID-19.

The chain links TRBV5-6 to TRBJ2-5; 12 bases align to TRBD2. V was pared by 5 bases and J by 4 bases, with 15 bases of the junction left unmatched. The germline V gene has CDR1 SGHDT and CDR2 YYEEEE. The CDR3 length is 18 residues. CDR3 DNA sequence: TGTGCCAGCAGTGTCCTGGGAACTAGCGGGAGGAAGGGAGAGACCCAGTACTTC. It specifies CASSVLGTSGRKGETQYF.

The V call is TRBV28, the J call TRBJ2-7, with unresolved D. The CDR3 contains 14 residues. Looked up from germline, CDR1 is MDHEN and CDR2 is SYDVKM. V was trimmed by 6 bases and J by 3 bases, leaving 15 bases between them. The CDR3 sequence: CASSQLPHSYEQYF. The CDR3 DNA reads TGTGCCAGCAGCCAATTACCCCACAGCTACGAGCAGTACTTC.

This chain joins TRBV7-2 and TRBJ1-2, with TRBD1 matching 8 bases. This CDR3 region has 16 residues. Germline-derived CDR1 and CDR2 are SGHTA and FQGNSA. V lost 0 bases and J lost 3; bases outside the gene matches: 6. DNA of the CDR3: TGTGCCAGCAGCTTAGCCCCAGGGGGCGTCTACTATGGCTACACCTTC. The encoded protein is CASSLAPGGVYYGYTF. Based on the CDR3 plus reference TRBV7-2 and TRBJ1-2, the full variable domain is GAGVSQSPSNKVTEKGKDVELRCDPISGHTALYWYRQSLGQGLEFLIYFQGNSAPDKSGLPSDRFSAERTGGSVSTLTIQRTQQEDSAVYLCASSLAPGGVYYGYTFGSGTRLTVV.

The V gene is TRBV6-1, the J gene TRBJ2-7; possible D gene TRBD2, 7 bases. The V and J ends lost 2 bases and 4 bases respectively, with 15 bases between them. Germline lookup yields CDR1 MNHNS and CDR2 SASEGT. The CDR3 length is 15 residues. The DNA for the CDR3 is TGTGCCAGCAGTGAACCGAGGGGGGGCAGGTACGAGCAGTACTTC. It codes for CASSEPRGGRYEQYF.

This clone was seen just once. This chain joins TRBV29-1 and TRBJ2-1, with 8 nucleotides matching TRBD2. CDR1 and CDR2 (germline): SQVTM, ANQGSEA. The CDR3 runs to 12 residues. Here the CDR3 DNA reads TGCAGGGCAAGCGGGGGCTACAATGAGCAGTTCTTC. Its translation: CRASGGYNEQFF.

This clone was recorded a few times. The gene calls are TRBV28 and TRBJ1-6, with D uncertain. Trimming cost V 3 bases and J 13 bases, with 10 bases left between them. The CDR3 sequence is 12 residues long. CDR1 is MDHEN, CDR2 SYDVKM, per germline. The CDR3 DNA sequence: TGTGCCAGCAGTTTTTCCGCCCAGCCCCTCCACTTT. Protein sequence: CASSFSAQPLHF.

V is TRBV5-1 and J is TRBJ1-1; the match to TRBD1 covers 8 bases. The V gene end was trimmed by 2 bases and the J gene end by 4 bases; junction bases not matched to a gene: 7. CDR3 length equals 15 residues. Germline CDR1 reads SGHRS; CDR2 reads YFSETQ. This CDR3 reads CASSFQGQVGTEAFF. CDR3 coding DNA: TGCGCCAGCAGCTTCCAGGGACAGGTCGGCACTGAAGCTTTCTTT.

In DNA form, the CDR3 reads TGCGCCAGCAGCTTAGGACAGTATAGCAATCAGCCCCAGCATTTT. Translation: CASSLGQYSNQPQHF. This chain links TRBV5-1 with TRBJ1-5; D is perhaps TRBD1 (6 bases). Germline assignment: CDR1 SGHRS and CDR2 YFSETQ. V was cut by 2 bases and J by 0 bases, with 9 bases left in between. The CDR3 is 15 residues long.

This chain links TRBV2 with TRBJ2-1, with 11 bases lining up with TRBD2. CDR1 and CDR2 (germline): SNHLY, FYNNEI. This CDR3 contains 15 residues. V trimming: 5 bases; J trimming: 4 bases; junction bases outside the gene matches: 4. This CDR3 reads CASSRLAGKYNEQFF. CDR3 DNA: TGTGCCAGCAGTAGACTAGCGGGGAAATACAATGAGCAGTTCTTC.

V and J are TRBV30 and TRBJ1-1; weak D call: TRBD1 (6 bases). CDR3 length: 17 residues. The ends were cut back, 0 bases at V and 2 bases at J, with 19 bases in the middle. Per germline, CDR1 GTSNPN and CDR2 SVGIG (reference sequence). This chain's CDR3 is CAWSVTPGGGTNTEAFF. The CDR3 DNA reads TGTGCCTGGAGTGTAACCCCCGGCGGGGGGACAAACACTGAAGCTTTCTTT.

This chain joins TRBV28 and TRBJ1-5; D remains ambiguous. The CDR3 extends over 14 amino acids. Trimming pared 7 bases from V and 8 bases from J, leaving 18 bases between. CDR1 is MDHEN, CDR2 SYDVKM, per germline. The CDR3 sequence is CASNSDTRIKPQHF. The DNA of the CDR3 is TGTGCCAGCAATTCCGACACCAGGATAAAGCCCCAGCATTTT.

The rearrangement joins TRBV5-1 to TRBJ2-3; perhaps TRBD1 as D (6 bases). V gave up 4 bases and J gave up 2 bases, with 11 bases separating them. CDR3 size: 14 residues. Germline loops: CDR1 SGHRS, CDR2 YFSETQ. The CDR3 sequence is CASSASGDTDTQYF. The CDR3 region has the DNA TGCGCCAGCAGCGCCTCAGGGGACACAGATACGCAGTATTTT.

The chain couples TRBV11-1 to TRBJ1-1, with a possible D match to TRBD1 (6 bases). The CDR3 has 14 amino acids. Germline V lookup: CDR1 SGHAT, CDR2 FQDESV (reference sequence). Trimming stripped 5 bases from V and 2 bases from J, with 12 bases between. The CDR3 sequence: CASSQQGYNTEAFF. The CDR3 nucleotides are TGTGCCAGCAGCCAACAGGGTTATAACACTGAAGCTTTCTTT.

The rearrangement uses TRBV9 and TRBJ2-2, with 7 bases aligning to TRBD2. Germline CDR1 and CDR2: SGDLS and YYNGEE. Germline trimming cut 4 bases from V and 2 bases from J; bases unmatched to any gene: 11. CDR3 size: 17 residues. The CDR3: CASSFPTGTTNTGELFF. The CDR3, as DNA: TGTGCCAGCAGCTTCCCTACCGGGACTACCAACACCGGGGAGCTGTTTTTT.

V usage is TRBV28 and J usage is TRBJ2-6; TRBD1 aligns across 8 bases. CDR1 is MDHEN and CDR2 is SYDVKM in the germline V gene. This CDR3 has 18 amino acids. J was trimmed by 1 base and V by 5 bases; bases with no gene match: 10. The CDR3 sequence is CASSSRTGSTSGANVLTF. CDR3 bases: TGTGCCAGCAGTAGCCGGACAGGGTCTACTTCTGGGGCCAACGTCCTGACTTTC. The full variable domain, with the rest looked up from reference TRBV28 and TRBJ2-6, is DVKVTQSSRYLVKRTGEKVFLECVQDMDHENMFWYRQDPGLGLRLIYFSYDVKMKEKGDIPEGYSVSREKKERFSLILESASTNQTSMYLCASSSRTGSTSGANVLTFGAGSRLTVL.

This chain uses TRBV28 with TRBJ2-1, with TRBD2 identical over 7 bases. The CDR3 loop spans 13 amino acids. Germline V gene lookup returns CDR1 MDHEN and CDR2 SYDVKM. V was pared by 4 bases and J by 7 bases, with 4 bases of the junction left unmatched. The CDR3, as DNA: TGTGCCAGCAGTTGCGGGAGCTGTAATGAGCAGTTCTTC. Encoded protein: CASSCGSCNEQFF.

The chain carries TRBV9 and TRBJ2-3, with 7 bases lining up with TRBD2. The CDR3 covers 17 residues. Germline CDR1 is SGDLS and CDR2 is YYNGEE. J lost 4 bases, V lost 0 bases, and 11 bases had no gene match. This CDR3 reads CASSVVGREWAADTQYF. CDR3 in DNA: TGTGCCAGCAGCGTAGTAGGGCGGGAGTGGGCTGCAGATACGCAGTATTTT.

J is TRBJ2-1 and V is TRBV10-3, with 12 bases fitting TRBD2. CDR3 length: 15 residues. The V segment lost 4 bases and the J segment 2 bases; nucleotides outside the gene matches: 0. Germline V gene data show CDR1 as ENHRY and CDR2 as SYGVKD. CDR3 protein: CAISGTSGTYNEQFF. CDR3 in DNA: TGTGCCATCAGTGGGACTAGCGGGACCTACAATGAGCAGTTCTTC.

The chain uses TRBV5-1 and TRBJ2-3; D gene unclear. The CDR3 covers 15 residues. Between the trimmed V and J ends, which lost 1 base and 2 bases, there was a span of 11 bases. Germline V CDR1 and CDR2: SGHRS, YFSETQ. The CDR3 here is CASSLWRLDTDTQYF. The CDR3 DNA is TGCGCCAGCAGCTTGTGGCGCCTAGACACAGATACGCAGTATTTT. Variable domain in full (rest from reference TRBV5-1 and TRBJ2-3): KAGVTQTPRYLIKTRGQQVTLSCSPISGHRSVSWYQQTPGQGLQFLFEYFSETQRNKGNFPGRFSGRQFSNSRSEMNVSTLELGDSALYLCASSLWRLDTDTQYFGPGTRLTVL.

This clone came up once. The DNA of the CDR3 is TGTGCCAGCAGCGTGGGACAGGGCTCGGGTAATGAGCAGTTCTTC. It encodes CASSVGQGSGNEQFF. The J gene is TRBJ2-1, the V gene TRBV9, with 9 bases that match TRBD1. Losses at the gene ends were 2 bases for V and 7 bases for J; bases not matched to a gene: 7. The CDR3 is 15 amino acids. Germline V lookup: CDR1 SGDLS, CDR2 YYNGEE.

This rearrangement joins TRBV2 to TRBJ2-4; TRBD1 matches at 9 bases. There are 15 residues in the CDR3. The ends lost 4 bases at V and 9 bases at J; junction bases unmatched: 10. The germline CDR1 and CDR2 sequences are SNHLY and FYNNEI. CDR3: CASSGVGQGVSIQYF. The CDR3 DNA follows: TGTGCCAGCAGTGGTGTGGGACAGGGAGTGTCCATTCAGTACTTC. Full variable domain (missing parts from reference TRBV2 and TRBJ2-4): EPEVTQTPSHQVTQMGQEVILRCVPISNHLYFYWYRQILGQKVEFLVSFYNNEISEKSEIFDDQFSVERPDGSNFTLKIRSTKLEDSAMYFCASSGVGQGVSIQYFGAGTRLSVL.

J is TRBJ2-2 and V is TRBV18, with 8 bases identical to TRBD2. CDR1 KGHSH and CDR2 LQKENI come from the germline V gene. The CDR3 length is 16 residues. V shed 3 bases, J shed 6 bases, and the junction held 9 bases outside the gene matches. This CDR3 is CASSPPSGRAPGELFF. The CDR3 DNA sequence: TGTGCCAGCTCACCGCCGAGCGGGAGAGCCCCCGGGGAGCTGTTTTTT.

V usage is TRBV29-1 and J usage is TRBJ1-1; 8 positions match TRBD1. This CDR3 spans 17 amino acids. CDR1 and CDR2 (germline): SQVTM, ANQGSEA. V lost 4 bases and J lost 0; bases outside the gene matches: 13. CDR3 loop: CSVGGQLTGALNTEAFF. CDR3 DNA: TGCAGCGTTGGGGGACAATTGACAGGGGCCCTGAACACTGAAGCTTTCTTT.

The J gene is TRBJ2-3, the V gene TRBV29-1, with TRBD2 matching over 13 bases. After removal of 0 bases from V and 0 bases from J, the junction contained 15 bases not matched to a gene. CDR3 length equals 21 residues. Germline assignment: CDR1 SQVTM and CDR2 ANQGSEA. As DNA, the CDR3 is TGCAGCGTTGAAGATCGGAGGGGGAGACTAGCGGGAGGCTTTAGCACAGATACGCAGTATTTT. Translated, it gives CSVEDRRGRLAGGFSTDTQYF.

V gene TRBV24-1 combines with J gene TRBJ2-1; 9 nucleotides line up with TRBD2. The V gene end was trimmed by 4 bases and the J gene end by 0 bases; junction bases not matched to a gene: 12. This CDR3 has 19 amino acids. CDR1 KGHDR and CDR2 SFDVKD come from the germline V gene. The CDR3 here is CATSDPGLAFHSSYNEQFF. The DNA for the CDR3 is TGTGCCACCAGTGACCCGGGACTAGCTTTTCACAGCTCCTACAATGAGCAGTTCTTC.

The V and J genes are TRBV7-3 and TRBJ2-1, with D possibly TRBD2 on 6 matching bases. In germline, CDR1 is SGHTA, CDR2 FQGTGA. The V and J ends lost 6 bases and 4 bases respectively, with 19 bases between them. This CDR3 spans 16 amino acids. The CDR3 reads CASRPGGVAVYNEQFF. CDR3 nucleotides: TGTGCCAGCAGACCTGGCGGGGTAGCGGTTTACAATGAGCAGTTCTTC.

The J gene is TRBJ1-3, the V gene TRBV5-1, with D uncertain. V was trimmed by 0 bases and J by 3 bases, leaving 7 bases between them. This CDR3 region has 14 residues. The V gene's germline CDR1 is SGHRS and CDR2 YFSETQ. For the CDR3, the DNA is TGCGCCAGCAGCTTGGTCGGGTATGGAAACACCATATATTTT. Amino acids: CASSLVGYGNTIYF.